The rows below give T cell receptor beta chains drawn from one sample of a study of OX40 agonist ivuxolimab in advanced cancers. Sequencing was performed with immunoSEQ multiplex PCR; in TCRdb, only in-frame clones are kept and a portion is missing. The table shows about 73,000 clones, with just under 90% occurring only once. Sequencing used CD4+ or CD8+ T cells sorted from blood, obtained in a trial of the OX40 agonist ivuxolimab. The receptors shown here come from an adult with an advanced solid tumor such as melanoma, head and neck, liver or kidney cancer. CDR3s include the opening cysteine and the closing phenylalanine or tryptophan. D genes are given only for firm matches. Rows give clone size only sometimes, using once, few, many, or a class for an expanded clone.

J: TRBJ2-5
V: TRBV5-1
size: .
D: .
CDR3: CASSGGSEETQYF
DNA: TGCGCCAGCAGCGGAGGATCTGAAGAGACCCAGTACTTC

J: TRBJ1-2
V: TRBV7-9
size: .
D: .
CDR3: CASSLVGYYGYTF
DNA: TGTGCCAGCAGCTTAGTAGGGTACTATGGCTACACCTTC

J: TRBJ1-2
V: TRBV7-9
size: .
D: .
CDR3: CASSLDASPNYGYTF
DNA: TGTGCCAGCAGCTTAGACGCCAGCCCTAACTATGGCTACACCTTC

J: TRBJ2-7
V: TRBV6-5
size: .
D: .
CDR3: CASRNQGKQYF
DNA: TGTGCCAGCAGAAACCAGGGAAAGCAGTACTTC

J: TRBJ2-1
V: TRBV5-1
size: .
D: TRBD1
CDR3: CASSFGQGPNEQFF
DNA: TGCGCCAGCAGCTTCGGACAGGGCCCCAATGAGCAGTTCTTC

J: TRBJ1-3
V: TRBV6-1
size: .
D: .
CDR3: CASSPRAGNTIYF
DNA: TGTGCCAGCAGTCCAAGAGCTGGAAACACCATATATTTT

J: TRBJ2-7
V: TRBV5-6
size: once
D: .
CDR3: CASSFGPFSSEQYF
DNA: TGTGCCAGCAGCTTCGGGCCATTCTCCTCCGAGCAGTACTTC

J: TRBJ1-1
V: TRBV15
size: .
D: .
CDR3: CATSREWDTEAFF
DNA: TGTGCCACCAGCAGAGAGTGGGACACTGAAGCTTTCTTT

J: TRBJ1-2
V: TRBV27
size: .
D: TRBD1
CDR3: CASSSGQNYGYTF
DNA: TGTGCCAGCAGTTCGGGACAGAACTATGGCTACACCTTC

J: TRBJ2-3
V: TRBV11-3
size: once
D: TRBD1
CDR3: CASSITGASTDTQYF
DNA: TGTGCCAGCAGCATCACAGGGGCCAGCACAGATACGCAGTATTTT

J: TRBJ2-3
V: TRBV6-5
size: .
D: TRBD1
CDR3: CASRRQGAEDTQYF
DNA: TGTGCCAGCAGACGACAGGGGGCTGAAGATACGCAGTATTTT

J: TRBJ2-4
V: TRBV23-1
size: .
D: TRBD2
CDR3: CASTASGKTKNIQYF
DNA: TGCGCCAGCACCGCTAGCGGGAAAACCAAAAACATTCAGTACTTC

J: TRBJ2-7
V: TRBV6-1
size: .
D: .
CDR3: CASSEWGPEQYF
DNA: TGTGCCAGCAGTGAGTGGGGACCCGAGCAGTACTTC

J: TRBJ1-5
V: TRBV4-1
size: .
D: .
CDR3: CASSQDPQYNQPQHF
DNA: TGCGCCAGCAGCCAAGATCCGCAGTACAATCAGCCCCAGCATTTT

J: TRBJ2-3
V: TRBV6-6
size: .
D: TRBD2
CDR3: CASSFRTSGFTDTQYF
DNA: TGTGCCAGCAGTTTTCGGACTAGCGGATTCACAGATACGCAGTATTTT

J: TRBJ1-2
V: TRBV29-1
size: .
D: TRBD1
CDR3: CSVQSDRGPYTF
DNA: TGCAGCGTCCAGTCAGACAGGGGACCCTACACCTTC

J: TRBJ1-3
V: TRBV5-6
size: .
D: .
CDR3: CASSFITGNTIYF
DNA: TGTGCCAGCAGCTTCATTACTGGAAACACCATATATTTT

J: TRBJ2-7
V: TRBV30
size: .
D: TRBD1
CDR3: CAWQRDSLSDEQYF
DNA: TGTGCCTGGCAACGGGACAGCCTCTCGGACGAGCAGTACTTC

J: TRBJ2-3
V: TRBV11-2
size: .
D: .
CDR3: CASSRRLGRDTDTQYF
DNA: TGTGCCAGCAGCCGGCGGCTGGGACGCGACACAGATACGCAGTATTTT

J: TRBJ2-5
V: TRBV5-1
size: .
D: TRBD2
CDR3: CASSFSGSLETQYF
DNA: TGCGCCAGCAGCTTTAGCGGGAGTTTAGAGACCCAGTACTTC

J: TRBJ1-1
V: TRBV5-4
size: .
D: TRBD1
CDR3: CASRVAGTANTEAFF
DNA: TGTGCCAGCAGGGTAGCCGGGACAGCGAACACTGAAGCTTTCTTT

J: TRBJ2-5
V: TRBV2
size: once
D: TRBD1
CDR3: CASSADRVMETQYF
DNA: TGTGCCAGCAGTGCTGACAGGGTTATGGAGACCCAGTACTTC

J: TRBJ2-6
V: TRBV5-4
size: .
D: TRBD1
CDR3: CASNRDSSGANVLTF
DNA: TGTGCCAGCAACCGGGACAGTTCTGGGGCCAACGTCCTGACTTTC

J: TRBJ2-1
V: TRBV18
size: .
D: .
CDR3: CASSPFDSILSYNEQFF
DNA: TGTGCCAGCTCACCATTCGACAGCATCCTGTCCTACAATGAGCAGTTCTTC

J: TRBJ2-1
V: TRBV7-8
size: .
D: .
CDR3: CASSTRSGVTYNEQFF
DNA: TGTGCCAGCAGCACTAGATCGGGAGTTACCTACAATGAGCAGTTCTTC

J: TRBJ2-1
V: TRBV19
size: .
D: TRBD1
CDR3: CASSIVGQGAYNEQFF
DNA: TGTGCCAGTAGTATAGTCGGCCAGGGGGCCTACAATGAGCAGTTCTTC

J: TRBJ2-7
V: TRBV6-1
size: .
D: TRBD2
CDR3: CASSGGLSGRYEQYF
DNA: TGTGCCAGCAGTGGGGGACTAAGCGGGAGGTACGAGCAGTACTTC

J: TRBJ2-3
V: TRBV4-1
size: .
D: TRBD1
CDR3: CASSQRTGVPQYF
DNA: TGCGCCAGCAGCCAACGGACAGGGGTTCCGCAGTATTTT

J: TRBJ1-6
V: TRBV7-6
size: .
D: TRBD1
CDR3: CASSHGTGNSPLHF
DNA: TGTGCCAGCAGCCACGGGACAGGAAATTCACCCCTCCACTTT

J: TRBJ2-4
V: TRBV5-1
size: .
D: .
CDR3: CASSLGGYENIQYF
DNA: TGCGCCAGCAGCTTGGGAGGTTACGAAAACATTCAGTACTTC

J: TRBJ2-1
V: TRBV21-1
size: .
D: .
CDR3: CANMDRDGAGDKDEQFF
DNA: TGTGCCAACATGGACAGGGACGGAGCGGGAGATAAGGATGAGCAGTTCTTC

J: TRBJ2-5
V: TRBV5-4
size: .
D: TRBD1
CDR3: CASSLAGQQQETQYF
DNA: TGTGCCAGCAGCTTGGCGGGACAGCAACAAGAGACCCAGTACTTC

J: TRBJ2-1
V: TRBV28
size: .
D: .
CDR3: CASSLIPSYNEQFF
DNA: TGTGCCAGCAGCCTCATTCCGTCCTACAATGAGCAGTTCTTC

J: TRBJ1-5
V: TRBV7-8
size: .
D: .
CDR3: CASSLLGGVYNQPQHF
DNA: TGTGCCAGCAGCTTACTTGGAGGGGTCTACAATCAGCCCCAGCATTTT

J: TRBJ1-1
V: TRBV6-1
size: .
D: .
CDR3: CASIDGEGNTEAFF
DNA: TGTGCCAGCATAGACGGGGAGGGAAACACTGAAGCTTTCTTT

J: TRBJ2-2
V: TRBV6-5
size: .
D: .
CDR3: CASRGTANTGELFF
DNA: TGTGCCAGCAGGGGGACTGCGAACACCGGGGAGCTGTTTTTT

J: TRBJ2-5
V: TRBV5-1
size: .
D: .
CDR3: CASSLVGVMETQYF
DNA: TGCGCCAGCAGCTTGGTAGGGGTCATGGAGACCCAGTACTTC

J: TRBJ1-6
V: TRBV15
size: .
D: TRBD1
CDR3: CATSRDPGGVSPLHF
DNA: TGTGCCACCAGCAGAGATCCAGGGGGCGTCTCACCCCTCCACTTT

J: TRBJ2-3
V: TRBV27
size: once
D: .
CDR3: CASSKGVFTDTQYF
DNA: TGTGCCAGCAGCAAGGGGGTTTTCACAGATACGCAGTATTTT

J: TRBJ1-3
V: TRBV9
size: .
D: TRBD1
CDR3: CASSYRQGTSSGNTIYF
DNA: TGTGCCAGCAGCTACAGACAGGGGACTAGCTCTGGAAACACCATATATTTT

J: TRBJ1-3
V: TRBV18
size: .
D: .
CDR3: CASSPLEGPGNTIYF
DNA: TGTGCCAGCTCACCACTCGAGGGACCCGGAAACACCATATATTTT

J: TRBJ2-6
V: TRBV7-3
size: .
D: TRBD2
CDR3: CASSSWGGATGANVLTF
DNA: TGTGCCAGCAGCTCCTGGGGGGGAGCAACTGGGGCCAACGTCCTGACTTTC

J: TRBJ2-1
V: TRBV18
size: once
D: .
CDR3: CASSLQGPWVNEQFF
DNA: TGTGCCAGCTCACTACAGGGCCCCTGGGTCAATGAGCAGTTCTTC

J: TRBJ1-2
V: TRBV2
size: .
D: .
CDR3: CASSETVNYGYTF
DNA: TGTGCCAGCAGTGAAACGGTTAACTATGGCTACACCTTC

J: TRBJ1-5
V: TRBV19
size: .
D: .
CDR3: CASSMEGIGQPQHF
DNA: TGTGCCAGTAGTATGGAAGGGATAGGGCAGCCCCAGCATTTT

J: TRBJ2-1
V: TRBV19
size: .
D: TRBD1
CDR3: CASSSRQGSSYNEQFF
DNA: TGTGCCAGTAGTTCGAGACAGGGAAGCTCCTACAATGAGCAGTTCTTC

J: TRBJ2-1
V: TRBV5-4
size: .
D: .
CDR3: CASSLDEGNEQFF
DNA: TGTGCCAGCAGCTTGGATGAGGGTAATGAGCAGTTCTTC